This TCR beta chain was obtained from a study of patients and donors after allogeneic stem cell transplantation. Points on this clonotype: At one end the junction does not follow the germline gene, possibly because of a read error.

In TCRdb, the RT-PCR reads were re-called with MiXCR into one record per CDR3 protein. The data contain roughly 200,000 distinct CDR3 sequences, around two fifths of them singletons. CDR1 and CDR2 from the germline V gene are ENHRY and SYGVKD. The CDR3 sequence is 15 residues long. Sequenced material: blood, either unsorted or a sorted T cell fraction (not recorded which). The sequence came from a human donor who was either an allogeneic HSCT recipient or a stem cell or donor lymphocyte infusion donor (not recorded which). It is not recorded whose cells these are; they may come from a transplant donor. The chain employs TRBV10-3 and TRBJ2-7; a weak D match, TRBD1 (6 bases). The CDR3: CAISKSQGLSYEQYF. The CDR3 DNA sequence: TGTGCCATCAGTAAGTCCCAGGGGCTTTCCTACGAGCAGTACTTC.